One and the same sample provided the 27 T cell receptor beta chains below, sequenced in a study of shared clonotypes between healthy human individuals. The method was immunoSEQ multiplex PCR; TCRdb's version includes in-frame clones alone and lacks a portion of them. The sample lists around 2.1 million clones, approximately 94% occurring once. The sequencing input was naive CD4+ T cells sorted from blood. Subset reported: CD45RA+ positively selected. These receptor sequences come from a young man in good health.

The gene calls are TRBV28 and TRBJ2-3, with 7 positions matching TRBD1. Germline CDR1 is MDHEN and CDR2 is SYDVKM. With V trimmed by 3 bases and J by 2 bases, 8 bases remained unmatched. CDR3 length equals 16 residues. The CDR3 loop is CASSFQGQPHTDTQYF. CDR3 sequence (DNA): TGTGCCAGCAGTTTTCAGGGACAGCCACACACAGATACGCAGTATTTT.

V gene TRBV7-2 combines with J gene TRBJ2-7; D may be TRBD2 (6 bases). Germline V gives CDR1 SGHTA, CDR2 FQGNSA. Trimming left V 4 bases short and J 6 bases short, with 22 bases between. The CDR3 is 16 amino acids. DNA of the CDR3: TGTGCCAGCAGCTCCGCCCCCCCGACTAGTAGGCGCGAGCAGTACTTC. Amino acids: CASSSAPPTSRREQYF.

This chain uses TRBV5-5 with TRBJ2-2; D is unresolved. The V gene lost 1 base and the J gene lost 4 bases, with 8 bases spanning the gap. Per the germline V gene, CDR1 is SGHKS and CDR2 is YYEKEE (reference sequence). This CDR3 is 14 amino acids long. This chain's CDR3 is CASSLLISTGELFF. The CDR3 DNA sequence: TGTGCCAGCAGCTTGCTGATTTCCACCGGGGAGCTGTTTTTT.

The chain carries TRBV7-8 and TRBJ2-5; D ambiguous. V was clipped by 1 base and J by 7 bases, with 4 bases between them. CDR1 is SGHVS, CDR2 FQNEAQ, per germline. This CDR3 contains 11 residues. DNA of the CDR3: TGTGCCAGCAGCTTAGACGGGACCCAGTACTTC. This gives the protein CASSLDGTQYF.

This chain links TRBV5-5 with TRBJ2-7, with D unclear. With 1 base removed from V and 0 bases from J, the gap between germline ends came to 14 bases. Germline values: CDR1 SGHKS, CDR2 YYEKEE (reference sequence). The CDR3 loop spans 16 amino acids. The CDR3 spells CASSLRLDSSSYEQYF. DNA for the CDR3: TGTGCCAGCAGCTTGAGGTTAGATTCGAGCTCCTACGAGCAGTACTTC.

This chain's CDR3 is CAVGPIGLTNTGELFF. CDR3 coding DNA: TGTGCCGTCGGGCCAATCGGACTAACGAACACCGGGGAGCTGTTTTTT. The chain employs TRBV5-4 and TRBJ2-2; TRBD2 is a possible D gene (6 bases). The germline V gene has CDR1 SGHNT and CDR2 YYREEE (reference sequence). This CDR3 is 16 amino acids long. V lost 10 bases to trimming and J lost 0 bases, with 19 bases between them.

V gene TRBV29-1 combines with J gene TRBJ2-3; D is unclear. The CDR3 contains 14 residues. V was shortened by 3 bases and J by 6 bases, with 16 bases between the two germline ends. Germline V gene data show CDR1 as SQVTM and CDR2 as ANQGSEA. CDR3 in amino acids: CSVDSPSLRDTQYF. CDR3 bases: TGCAGCGTTGACTCCCCATCCTTGAGGGATACGCAGTATTTT.

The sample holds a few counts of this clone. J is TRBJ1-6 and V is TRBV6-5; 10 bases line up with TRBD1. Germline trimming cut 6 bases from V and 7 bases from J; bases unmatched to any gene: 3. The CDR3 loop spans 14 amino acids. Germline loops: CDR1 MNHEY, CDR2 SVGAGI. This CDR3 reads CASRWTGGNSPLHF. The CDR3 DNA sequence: TGTGCCAGCAGGTGGACAGGGGGAAATTCACCCCTCCACTTT.

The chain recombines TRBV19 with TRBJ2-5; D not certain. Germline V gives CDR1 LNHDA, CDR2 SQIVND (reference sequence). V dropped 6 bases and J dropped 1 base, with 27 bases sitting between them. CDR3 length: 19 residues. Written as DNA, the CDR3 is TGTGCCAGTAGCACGTCATACTTACCCCGGGCCAATGTCCAAGAGACCCAGTACTTC. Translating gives CASSTSYLPRANVQETQYF.

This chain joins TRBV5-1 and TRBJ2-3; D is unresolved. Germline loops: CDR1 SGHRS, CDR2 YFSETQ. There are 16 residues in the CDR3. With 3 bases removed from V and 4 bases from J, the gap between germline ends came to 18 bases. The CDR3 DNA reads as TGCGCCAGCAGCTCTACTCCAAGTGCGAACGCAGATACGCAGTATTTT. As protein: CASSSTPSANADTQYF.

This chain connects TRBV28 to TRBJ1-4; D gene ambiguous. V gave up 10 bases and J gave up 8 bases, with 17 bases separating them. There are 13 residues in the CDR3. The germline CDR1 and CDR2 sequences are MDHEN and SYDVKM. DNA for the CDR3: TGTGCCACCAAGGACTCCGCCCTGGAAAAACTGTTTTTT. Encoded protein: CATKDSALEKLFF.

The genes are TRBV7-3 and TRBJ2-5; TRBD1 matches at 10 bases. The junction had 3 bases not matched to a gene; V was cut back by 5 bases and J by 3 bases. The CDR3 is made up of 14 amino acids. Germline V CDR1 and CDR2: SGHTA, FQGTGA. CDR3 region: CASSPTGGEETQYF. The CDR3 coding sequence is TGTGCCAGCAGCCCGACAGGGGGCGAAGAGACCCAGTACTTC.

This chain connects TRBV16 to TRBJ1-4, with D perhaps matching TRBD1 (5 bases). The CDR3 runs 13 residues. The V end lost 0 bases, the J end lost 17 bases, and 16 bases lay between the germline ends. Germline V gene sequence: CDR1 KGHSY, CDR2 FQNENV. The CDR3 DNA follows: TGTGCCAGCAGCCAATCCCGTGACAGCGGGGGTTTTTTT. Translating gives CASSQSRDSGGFF.

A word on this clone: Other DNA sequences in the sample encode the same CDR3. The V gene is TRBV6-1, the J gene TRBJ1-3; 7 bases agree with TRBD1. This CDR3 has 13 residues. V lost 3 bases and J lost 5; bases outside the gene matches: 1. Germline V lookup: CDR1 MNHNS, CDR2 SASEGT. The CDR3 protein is CASSETGRNTIYF. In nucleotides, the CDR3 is TGTGCCAGCAGTGAGACAGGGAGAAACACCATATATTTT.

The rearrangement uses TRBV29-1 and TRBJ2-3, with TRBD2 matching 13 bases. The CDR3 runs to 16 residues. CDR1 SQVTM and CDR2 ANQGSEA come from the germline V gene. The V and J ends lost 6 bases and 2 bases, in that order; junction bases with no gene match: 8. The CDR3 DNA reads TGCAGCGTGGGGCGGGGGACTAGCGGGGTCACAGATACGCAGTATTTT. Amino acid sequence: CSVGRGTSGVTDTQYF.

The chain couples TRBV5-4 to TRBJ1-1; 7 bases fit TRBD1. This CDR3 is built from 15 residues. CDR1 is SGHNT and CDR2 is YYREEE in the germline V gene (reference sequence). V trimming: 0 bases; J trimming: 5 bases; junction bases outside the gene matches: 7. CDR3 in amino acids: CASSLEQGGWTEAFF. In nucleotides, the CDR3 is TGTGCCAGCAGCTTGGAGCAGGGGGGTTGGACTGAAGCTTTCTTT.

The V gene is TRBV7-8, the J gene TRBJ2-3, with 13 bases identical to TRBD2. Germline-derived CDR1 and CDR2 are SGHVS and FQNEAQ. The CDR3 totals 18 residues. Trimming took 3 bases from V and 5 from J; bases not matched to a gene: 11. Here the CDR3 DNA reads TGTGCCAGCAGCTTGCCCCGAATGGGACTAGCGGGGAAAGATACGCAGTATTTT. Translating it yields CASSLPRMGLAGKDTQYF.

CDR3 amino acids: CASSAGVEAFF. Here the CDR3 DNA reads TGTGCCAGCAGCGCGGGGGTGGAAGCTTTCTTT. The J gene is TRBJ1-1, the V gene TRBV7-8, with a weak D call TRBD1 (5 bases). Germline V lookup: CDR1 SGHVS, CDR2 FQNEAQ. CDR3 length: 11 amino acids. Trimming stripped 5 bases from V and 8 bases from J, with 9 bases between.

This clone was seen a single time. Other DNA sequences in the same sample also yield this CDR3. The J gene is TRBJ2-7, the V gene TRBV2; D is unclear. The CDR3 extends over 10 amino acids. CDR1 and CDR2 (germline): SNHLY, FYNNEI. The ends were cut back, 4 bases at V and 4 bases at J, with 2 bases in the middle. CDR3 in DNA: TGTGCCAGCAGTGTATACGAGCAGTACTTC. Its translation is CASSVYEQYF.

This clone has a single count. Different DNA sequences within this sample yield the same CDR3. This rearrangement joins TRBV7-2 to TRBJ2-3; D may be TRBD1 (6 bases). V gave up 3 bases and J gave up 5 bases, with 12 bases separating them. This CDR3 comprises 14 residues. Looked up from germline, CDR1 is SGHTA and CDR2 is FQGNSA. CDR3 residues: CASSLGGGLDTQYF. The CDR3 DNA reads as TGTGCCAGCAGCTTGGGTGGGGGCCTAGATACGCAGTATTTT.

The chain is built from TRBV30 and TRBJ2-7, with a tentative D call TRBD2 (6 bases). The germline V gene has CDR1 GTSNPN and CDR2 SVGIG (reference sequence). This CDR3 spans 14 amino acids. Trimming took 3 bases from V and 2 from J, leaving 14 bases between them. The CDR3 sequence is CAWSTGVVTYEQYF. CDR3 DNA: TGTGCCTGGAGCACGGGGGTCGTTACCTACGAGCAGTACTTC.

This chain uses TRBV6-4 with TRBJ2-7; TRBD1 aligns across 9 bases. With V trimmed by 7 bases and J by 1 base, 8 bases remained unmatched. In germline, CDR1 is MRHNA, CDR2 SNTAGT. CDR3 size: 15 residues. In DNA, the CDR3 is TGTGCCAGCACCCCTTGGACAGGGGTATCCTACGAGCAGTACTTC. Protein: CASTPWTGVSYEQYF.

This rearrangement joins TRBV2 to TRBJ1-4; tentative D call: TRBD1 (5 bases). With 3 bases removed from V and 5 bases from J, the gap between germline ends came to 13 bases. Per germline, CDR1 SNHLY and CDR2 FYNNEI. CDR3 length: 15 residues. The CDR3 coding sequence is TGTGCCAGCAGTGATGTCGGGACTCCAAATGAAAAACTGTTTTTT. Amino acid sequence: CASSDVGTPNEKLFF.

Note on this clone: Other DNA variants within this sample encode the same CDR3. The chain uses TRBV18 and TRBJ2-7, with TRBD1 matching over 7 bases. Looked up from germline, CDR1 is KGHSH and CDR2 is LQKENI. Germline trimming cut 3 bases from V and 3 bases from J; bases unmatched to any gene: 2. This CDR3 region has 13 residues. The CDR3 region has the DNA TGTGCCAGCTCACCTGACAGGGTCTACGAGCAGTACTTC. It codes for CASSPDRVYEQYF.

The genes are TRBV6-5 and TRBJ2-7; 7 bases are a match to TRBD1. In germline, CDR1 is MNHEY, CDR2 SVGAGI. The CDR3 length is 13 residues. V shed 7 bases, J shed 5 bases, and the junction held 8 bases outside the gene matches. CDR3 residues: CASTDEGAHEQYF. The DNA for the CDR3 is TGTGCCAGCACCGATGAGGGGGCCCACGAGCAGTACTTC.

CDR3 protein: CASSPGRTSYEQYF. CDR3 in DNA: TGTGCCAGCAGCCCGGGACGGACGTCCTACGAGCAGTACTTC. The chain has TRBV6-1 and TRBJ2-7; D might be TRBD1 or TRBD2, each matching 5 bases. The CDR3 covers 14 residues. V lost 6 bases and J 1 base, leaving 13 bases between the germline ends. CDR1 is MNHNS and CDR2 is SASEGT in the germline V gene.

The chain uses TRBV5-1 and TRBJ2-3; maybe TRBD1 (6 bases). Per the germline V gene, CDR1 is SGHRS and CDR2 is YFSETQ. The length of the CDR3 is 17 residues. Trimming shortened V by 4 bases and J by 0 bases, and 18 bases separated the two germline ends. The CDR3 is CASSILTGTASTDTQYF. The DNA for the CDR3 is TGCGCCAGCAGCATCCTTACAGGGACCGCTAGCACAGATACGCAGTATTTT.